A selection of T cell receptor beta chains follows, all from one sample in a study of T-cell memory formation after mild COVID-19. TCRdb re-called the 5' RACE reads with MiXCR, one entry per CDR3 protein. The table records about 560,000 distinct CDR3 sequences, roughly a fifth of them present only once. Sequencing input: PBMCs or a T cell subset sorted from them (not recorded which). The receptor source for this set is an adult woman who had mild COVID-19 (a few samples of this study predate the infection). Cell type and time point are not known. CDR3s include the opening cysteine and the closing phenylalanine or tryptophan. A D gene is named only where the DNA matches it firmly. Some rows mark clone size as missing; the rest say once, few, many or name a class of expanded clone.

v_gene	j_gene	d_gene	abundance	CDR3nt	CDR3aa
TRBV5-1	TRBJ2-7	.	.	TGCGCCAGCAGCTTGGTTAGCGGTACGTCCTACGAGCAGTACTTC	CASSLVSGTSYEQYF
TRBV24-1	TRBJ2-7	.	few	TGTGCCACCAGTGATTTGCTCTGGGACGGGCGTCCCTACGAGCAGTACTTC	CATSDLLWDGRPYEQYF
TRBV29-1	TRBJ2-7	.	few	TGCAGCGTCCGAGAGAGAGGGCCGGGGGAGCAGTACTTC	CSVRERGPGEQYF
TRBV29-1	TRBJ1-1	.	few	TGCAGCGTCCCCTCGCCAGGGTTTGAAGCTTTCTTT	CSVPSPGFEAFF
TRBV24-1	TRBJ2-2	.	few	TGTGCCACCAGACAGCCCTCGAGCACCGGGGAGCTGTTTTTT	CATRQPSSTGELFF
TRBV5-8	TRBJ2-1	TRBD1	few	TGTGCCAGCAGTGGACAGGGCCATTTC	CASSGQGHF
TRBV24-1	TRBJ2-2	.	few	TGTGCCACCAGTGACGCAGGGACGGCGAACACCGGGGAGCTGTTTTTT	CATSDAGTANTGELFF
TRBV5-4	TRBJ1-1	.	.	TGTGCCAGCAGCCAGGTCATAGAGGTTGCGACTGAAGCTTTCTTT	CASSQVIEVATEAFF
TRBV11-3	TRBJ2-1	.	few	TGTGCCAGCAGCTTGGACGGGGAGGTGAAGCAGTTCTTC	CASSLDGEVKQFF
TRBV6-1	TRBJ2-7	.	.	TGTGCCAGCAGTGGATATAGCTCCTACGAGCAGTACTTC	CASSGYSSYEQYF
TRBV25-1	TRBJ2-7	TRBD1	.	TGTGCCAGCAGTGAGGCAACAGGGGGCCTCCACGAGCAGTACTTC	CASSEATGGLHEQYF
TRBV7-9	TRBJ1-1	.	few	TGTGCCAGCAGCTCCCCTCCACATAGTGTTGAAGCTTTCTTT	CASSSPPHSVEAFF
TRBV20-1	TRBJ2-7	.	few	TGCAGTGCTAGCGGGGGCAGGACAACTGCTGCCTACGAGCAGTACTTC	CSASGGRTTAAYEQYF
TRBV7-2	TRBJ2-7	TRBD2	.	TGTGCCAGCAGCTTAGGACCAGCGGGAGGGATTACCTACGAGCAGTACTTC	CASSLGPAGGITYEQYF
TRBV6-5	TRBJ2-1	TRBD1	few	TGTGCCAGCACCCAGGGACAGGGGCTGTTCTTC	CASTQGQGLFF
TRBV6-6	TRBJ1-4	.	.	TGTGCCAGCAGTTTGAACTACAGGGAAAAACTGTTTTTT	CASSLNYREKLFF
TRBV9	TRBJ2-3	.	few	TGTGCCAGCAGCGTTCGGGACTGGGGCGATACGCAGTATTTT	CASSVRDWGDTQYF
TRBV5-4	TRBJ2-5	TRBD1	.	TGTGCCAGCAGCTCCGGACAGGGGCAGACCCAGTACTTC	CASSSGQGQTQYF
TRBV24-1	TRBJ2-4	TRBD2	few	TGTGCCACCAGTGACCAGGGACTAGCGGGAGAGGGAAACATTCAGTACTTC	CATSDQGLAGEGNIQYF
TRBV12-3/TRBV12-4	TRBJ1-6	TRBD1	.	TGTGCCAGCAGACCCGGGACAGGTCATAATTCACCCCTCCACTTT	CASRPGTGHNSPLHF
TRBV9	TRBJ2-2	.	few	TGTGCCAGCAGCCCCCGGGGAGGTTCGAACACCGGGGAGCTGTTTTTT	CASSPRGGSNTGELFF
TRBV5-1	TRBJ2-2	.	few	TGCGCCAGCAGCCCAAACATTGGAGGCAACACCGGGGAGCTGTTTTTT	CASSPNIGGNTGELFF
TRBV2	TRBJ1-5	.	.	TGTGCCAGCAGGAGGGTAGGTCAGCCCCAGCATTTT	CASRRVGQPQHF
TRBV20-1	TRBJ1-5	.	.	TGCAGTGCTAGTCGGGAGGGGAACAATCAGCCCCAGCATTTT	CSASREGNNQPQHF
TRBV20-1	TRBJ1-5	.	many	TGCAGTGCCTCTCGGGACAGCAATCAGCCCCAGCATTTT	CSASRDSNQPQHF
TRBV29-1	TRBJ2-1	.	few	TGCAGCGTTGAAGACAGCTTATACAATGAGCAGTTCTTC	CSVEDSLYNEQFF
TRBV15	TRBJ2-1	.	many	TGTGCCACCAGCGTTGGGTACAATGAGCAGTTCTTC	CATSVGYNEQFF
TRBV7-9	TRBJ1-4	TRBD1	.	TGTGCCAGCAGCTTAAGCGGGACAGATGAAAAACTGTTTTTT	CASSLSGTDEKLFF
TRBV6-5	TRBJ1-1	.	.	TGTGCCAGCAGTTACGGTCGGGGGACCCTGGGATTCTTT	CASSYGRGTLGFF
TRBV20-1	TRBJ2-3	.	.	TGCAGTGCTAGAGTGGGGACTTCTAGCACAGATACGCAGTATTTT	CSARVGTSSTDTQYF
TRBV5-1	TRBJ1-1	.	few	TGCGCCAGCAGCTTGGTTGGACCGTACACTGAAGCTTTCTTT	CASSLVGPYTEAFF
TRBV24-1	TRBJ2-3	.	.	TGTGCCACCGGGGGCCGGAGCAGTCCACTAACGCAGTATTTT	CATGGRSSPLTQYF
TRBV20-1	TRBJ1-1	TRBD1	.	TGCAGTGCTAGTAAGGACAGGGGGATTAACACTGAAGCTTTCTTT	CSASKDRGINTEAFF
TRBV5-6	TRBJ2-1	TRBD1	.	TGTGCCAGCAGCTTGGCCAAGGGGGCCGACTACAATGAGCAGTTCTTC	CASSLAKGADYNEQFF
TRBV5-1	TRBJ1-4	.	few	TGCGCCAGCAGCTTGGGGAACAGGAATGAAAAACTGTTTTTT	CASSLGNRNEKLFF
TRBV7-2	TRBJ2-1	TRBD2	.	TGTGCCAGCAGCTTAGTCACAGGCGGGAGGGTGGGTTTTGAGCAGTTCTTC	CASSLVTGGRVGFEQFF
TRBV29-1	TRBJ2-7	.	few	TGCAGCGTTGAAGATCGAGACGTGCAGTACTTC	CSVEDRDVQYF
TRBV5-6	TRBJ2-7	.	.	TGTGCCAGCAGCTGGGGGGAATCTCATTACGAGCAGTACTTC	CASSWGESHYEQYF
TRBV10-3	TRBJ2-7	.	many	TGTGCCATCGGAGGGACAGCCTACGAGCAGTACTTC	CAIGGTAYEQYF
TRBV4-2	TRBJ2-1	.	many	TGTGCCAGCAGCCAAGATCGGAGTACTTACAATGAGCAGTTCTTC	CASSQDRSTYNEQFF
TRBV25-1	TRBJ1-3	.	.	TGTGCCAGCCGACCGGTGTCTGGAAACACCATATATTTT	CASRPVSGNTIYF
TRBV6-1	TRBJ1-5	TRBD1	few	TGTGCCACCGACCAGGGGGCAGGTCAGCCCCAGCATTTT	CATDQGAGQPQHF
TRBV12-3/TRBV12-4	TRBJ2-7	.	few	TGTGCCAGCAGTTTGGACCTCGGAGGGCCGATCGAGCAGTACTTC	CASSLDLGGPIEQYF
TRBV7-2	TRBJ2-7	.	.	TGTGCCAGCAGTCACCAGGGGGGCTACGAGCAGTACTTC	CASSHQGGYEQYF
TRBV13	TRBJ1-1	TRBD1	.	TGTGCCAGCAGCGGACTGACAGGGCTCTTTGGTAACACTGAAGCTTTCTTT	CASSGLTGLFGNTEAFF
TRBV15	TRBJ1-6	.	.	TGTGCCACCAGCAGGGTCCAGGGGAGGGGATCACCCCTCCACTTT	CATSRVQGRGSPLHF
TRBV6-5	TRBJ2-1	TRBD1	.	TGTGCCAGCAGTTCGACCGGGACAGGGGGTCACAATGAGCAGTTCTTC	CASSSTGTGGHNEQFF
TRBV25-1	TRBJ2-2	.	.	TGTGCCAGCAGTGAATATATGGGGAACACCGGGGAGCTGTTTTTT	CASSEYMGNTGELFF
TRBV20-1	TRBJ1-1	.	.	TGCAGTGCTCCCTTCAGGGGGAACACTGAAGCTTTCTTT	CSAPFRGNTEAFF
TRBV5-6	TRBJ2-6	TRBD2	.	TGTGCCAGCAGCTTGCGACTAGCCATCATCTCTGGGGCCAACGTCCTGACTTTC	CASSLRLAIISGANVLTF
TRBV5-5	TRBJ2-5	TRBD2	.	TGTGCCAGCAGCTTGAGTGAGCGGGGGGGCCCAGGAGAGACCCAGTACTTC	CASSLSERGGPGETQYF
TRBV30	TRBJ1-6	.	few	TGTGCCTGGGAACCACGGAATTCACCCCTCCACTTT	CAWEPRNSPLHF
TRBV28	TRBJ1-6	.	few	TGTGCCAGCATCTCCGAGGGTTCACCCCTCCACTTT	CASISEGSPLHF